This T cell receptor (beta chain) came from a study of blood T cell repertoires in COVID-19. The overall study: Acute and convalescent COVID-19 samples came from the United States, Italy and Spain.

The CDR3 sequence is 16 residues long. Germline CDR1 reads MDHEN; CDR2 reads SYDVKM. V was pared by 6 bases and J by 3 bases, with 18 bases between. The table came from immunoSEQ multiplex PCR; TCRdb's copy has only in-frame clones and leaves some out. The data contain under 30,000 clones, approximately 86% of them singletons. The V gene is TRBV28, the J gene TRBJ2-1; the D gene is possibly TRBD2 (5 bases). The sequence came from a human donor with acute or convalescent COVID-19. The donor label of this sample is uncertain. The sample taken for sequencing was peripheral blood. Here the CDR3 DNA reads TGTGCCAGCAGCCCCCGCCTCGGGGTCCTCTACAATGAGCAGTTCTTC. Amino acids: CASSPRLGVLYNEQFF.